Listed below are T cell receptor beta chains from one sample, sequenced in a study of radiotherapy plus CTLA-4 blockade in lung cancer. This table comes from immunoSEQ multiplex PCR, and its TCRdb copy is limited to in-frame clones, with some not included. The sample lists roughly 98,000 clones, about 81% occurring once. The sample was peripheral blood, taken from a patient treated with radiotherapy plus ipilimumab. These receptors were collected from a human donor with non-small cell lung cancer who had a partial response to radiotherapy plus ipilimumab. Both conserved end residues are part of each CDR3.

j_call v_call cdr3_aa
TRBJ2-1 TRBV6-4 CASSDSRTGQFF
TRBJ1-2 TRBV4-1 CASSQDSGTGDGYTF
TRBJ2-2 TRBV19 CAISGTGILGGELFF
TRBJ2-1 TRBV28 CASSGGDYYYNEQFF
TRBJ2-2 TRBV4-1 CASSQAEVAVNTGELFF
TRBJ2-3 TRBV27 CASSSGRRSTDTQYF
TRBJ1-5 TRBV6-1 CASSETGHQPQHF
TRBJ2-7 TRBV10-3 CAISESAIIYEQYF
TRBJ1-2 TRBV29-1 CSVVQGGGYTF
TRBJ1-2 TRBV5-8 CASTSGYGYTF
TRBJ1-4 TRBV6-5 CASSYSGTDEKLFF
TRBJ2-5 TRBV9 CASSVAGFQETQYF
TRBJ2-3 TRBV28 CASSLALTSGSTDTQYF
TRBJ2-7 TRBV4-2 CASSPGQGSSYEQYF
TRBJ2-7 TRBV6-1 CASSQGVTYEQYF
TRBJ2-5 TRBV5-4 CASGREQETQYF
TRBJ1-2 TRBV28 CASSFGGTGPVYGYTF
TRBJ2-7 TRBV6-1 CASSSRFYEQYF
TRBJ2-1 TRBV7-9 CASTPTGTSGSKWEFF
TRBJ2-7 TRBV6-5 CASSEIGAYEQYF
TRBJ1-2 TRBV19 CASSTSTGADYGYTF
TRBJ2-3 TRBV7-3 CASSQLAGSTDTQYF
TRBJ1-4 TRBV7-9 CASSLNGGGTNEKLFF
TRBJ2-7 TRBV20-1 CSARLGNKQYF
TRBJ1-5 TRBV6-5 CASSDGGANQPQHF
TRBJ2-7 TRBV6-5 CASSRSTATYEQYF
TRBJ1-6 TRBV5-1 CASSSAGDNSPLHF
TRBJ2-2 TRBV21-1 CASSPRKTGVNTGELFF
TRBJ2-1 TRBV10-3 CAITKTSGIGEQFF
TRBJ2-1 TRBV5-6 CASSLGGGRTYNEQFF
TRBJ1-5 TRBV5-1 CASSTGTDNQPQHF